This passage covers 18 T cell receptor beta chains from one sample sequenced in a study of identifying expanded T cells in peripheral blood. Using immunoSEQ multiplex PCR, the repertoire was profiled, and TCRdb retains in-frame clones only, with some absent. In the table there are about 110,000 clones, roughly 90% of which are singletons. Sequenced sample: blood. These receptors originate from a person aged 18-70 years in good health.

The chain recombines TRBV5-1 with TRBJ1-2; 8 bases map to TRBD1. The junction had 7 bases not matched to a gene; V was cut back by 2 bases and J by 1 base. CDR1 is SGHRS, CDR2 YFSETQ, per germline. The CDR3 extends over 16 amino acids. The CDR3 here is CASSLSDREDNYGYTF. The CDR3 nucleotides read TGCGCCAGCAGCTTATCGGACAGGGAAGATAACTATGGCTACACCTTC. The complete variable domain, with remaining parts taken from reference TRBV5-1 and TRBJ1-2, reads KAGVTQTPRYLIKTRGQQVTLSCSPISGHRSVSWYQQTPGQGLQFLFEYFSETQRNKGNFPGRFSGRQFSNSRSEMNVSTLELGDSALYLCASSLSDREDNYGYTFGSGTRLTVV.

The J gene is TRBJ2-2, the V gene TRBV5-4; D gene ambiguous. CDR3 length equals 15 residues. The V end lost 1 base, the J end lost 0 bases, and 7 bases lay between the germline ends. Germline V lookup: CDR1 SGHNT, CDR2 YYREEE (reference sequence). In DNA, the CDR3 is TGTGCCAGCAGCTTGTATACTTCGAACACCGGGGAGCTGTTTTTT. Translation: CASSLYTSNTGELFF.

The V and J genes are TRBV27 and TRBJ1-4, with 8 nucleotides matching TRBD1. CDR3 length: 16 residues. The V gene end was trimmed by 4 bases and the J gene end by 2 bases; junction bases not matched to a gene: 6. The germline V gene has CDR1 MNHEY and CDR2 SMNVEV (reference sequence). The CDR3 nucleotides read TGTGCCAGCAGTTCGCGCAGGGGGCCGACTAATGAAAAACTGTTTTTT. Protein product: CASSSRRGPTNEKLFF.

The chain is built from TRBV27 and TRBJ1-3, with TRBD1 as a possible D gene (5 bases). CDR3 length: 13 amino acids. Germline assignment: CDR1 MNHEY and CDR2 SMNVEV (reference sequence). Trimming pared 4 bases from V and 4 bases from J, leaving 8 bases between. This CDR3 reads CASSSGAGNTIYF. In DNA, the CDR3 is TGTGCCAGCAGTTCCGGGGCCGGAAACACCATATATTTT.

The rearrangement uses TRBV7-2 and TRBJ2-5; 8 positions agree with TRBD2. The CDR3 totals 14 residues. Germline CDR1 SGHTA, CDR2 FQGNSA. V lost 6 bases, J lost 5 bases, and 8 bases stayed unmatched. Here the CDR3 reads CASRTWTSSETQYF. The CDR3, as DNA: TGTGCCAGCAGAACCTGGACTAGCTCGGAGACCCAGTACTTC.

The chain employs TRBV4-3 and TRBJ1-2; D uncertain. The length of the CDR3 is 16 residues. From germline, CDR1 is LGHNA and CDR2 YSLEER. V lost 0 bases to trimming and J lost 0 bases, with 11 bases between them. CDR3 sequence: CASSQELAGANYGYTF. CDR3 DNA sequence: TGCGCCAGCAGCCAAGAGTTGGCCGGGGCTAACTATGGCTACACCTTC.

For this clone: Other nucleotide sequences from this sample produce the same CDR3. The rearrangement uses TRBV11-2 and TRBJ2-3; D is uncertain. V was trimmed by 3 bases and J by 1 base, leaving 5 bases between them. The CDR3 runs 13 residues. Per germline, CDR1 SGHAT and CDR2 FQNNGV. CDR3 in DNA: TGTGCCAGCAGCTTGCTCCGCACAGATACGCAGTATTTT. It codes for CASSLLRTDTQYF.

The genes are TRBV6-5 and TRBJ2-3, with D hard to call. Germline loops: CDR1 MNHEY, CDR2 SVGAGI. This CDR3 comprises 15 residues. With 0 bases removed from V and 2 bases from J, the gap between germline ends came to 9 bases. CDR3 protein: CASSYSRTSTDTQYF. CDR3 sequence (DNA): TGTGCCAGCAGTTACTCGAGGACCTCCACAGATACGCAGTATTTT.

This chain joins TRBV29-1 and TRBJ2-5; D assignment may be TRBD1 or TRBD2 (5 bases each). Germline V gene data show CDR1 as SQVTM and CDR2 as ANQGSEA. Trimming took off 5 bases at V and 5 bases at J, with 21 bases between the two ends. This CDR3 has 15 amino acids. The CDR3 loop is CSVPPAGTVGETQYF. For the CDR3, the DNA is TGCAGCGTTCCCCCCGCCGGGACGGTGGGGGAGACCCAGTACTTC. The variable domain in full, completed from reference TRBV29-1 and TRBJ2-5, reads SAVISQKPSRDICQRGTSLTIQCQVDSQVTMMFWYRQQPGQSLTLIATANQGSEATYESGFVIDKFPISRPNLTFSTLTVSNMSPEDSSIYLCSVPPAGTVGETQYFGPGTRLLVL.

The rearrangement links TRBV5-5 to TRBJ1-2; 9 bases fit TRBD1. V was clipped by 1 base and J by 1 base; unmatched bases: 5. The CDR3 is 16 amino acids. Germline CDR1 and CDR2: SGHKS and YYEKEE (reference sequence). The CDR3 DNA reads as TGTGCCAGCAGCTTGTTGGGACAGGGCTTTAACTATGGCTACACCTTC. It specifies CASSLLGQGFNYGYTF.

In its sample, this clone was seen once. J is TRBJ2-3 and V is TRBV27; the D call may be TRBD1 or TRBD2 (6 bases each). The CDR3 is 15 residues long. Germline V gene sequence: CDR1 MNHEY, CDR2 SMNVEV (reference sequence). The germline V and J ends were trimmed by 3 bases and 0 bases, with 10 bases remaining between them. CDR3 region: CASSFGGRSTDTQYF. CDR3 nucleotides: TGTGCCAGCAGTTTCGGGGGCCGTAGCACAGATACGCAGTATTTT.

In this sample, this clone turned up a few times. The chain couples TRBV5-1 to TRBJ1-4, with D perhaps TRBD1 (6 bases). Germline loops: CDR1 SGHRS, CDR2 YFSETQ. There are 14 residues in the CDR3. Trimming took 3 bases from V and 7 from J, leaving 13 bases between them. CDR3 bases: TGCGCCAGCAGCTCCGGGGGGCGGGGTGAAAAACTGTTTTTT. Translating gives CASSSGGRGEKLFF.

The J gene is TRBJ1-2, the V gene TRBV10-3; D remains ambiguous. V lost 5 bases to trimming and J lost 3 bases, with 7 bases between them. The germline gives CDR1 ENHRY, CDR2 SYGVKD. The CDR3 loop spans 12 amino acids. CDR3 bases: TGTGCCATCAGTCGGGATGACTATGGCTACACCTTC. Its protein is CAISRDDYGYTF.

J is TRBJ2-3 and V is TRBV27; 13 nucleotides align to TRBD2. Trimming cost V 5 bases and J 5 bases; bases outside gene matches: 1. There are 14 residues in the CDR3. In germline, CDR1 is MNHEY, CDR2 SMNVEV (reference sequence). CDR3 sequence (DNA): TGTGCCAGCAGTGGACTAGCGGGAGTAGATACGCAGTATTTT. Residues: CASSGLAGVDTQYF.

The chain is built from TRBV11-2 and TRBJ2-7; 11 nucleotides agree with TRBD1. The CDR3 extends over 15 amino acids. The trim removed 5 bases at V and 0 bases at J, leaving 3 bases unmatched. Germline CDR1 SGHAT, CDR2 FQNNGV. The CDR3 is CASSTGTGGSYEQYF. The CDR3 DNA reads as TGTGCCAGCAGCACCGGGACAGGGGGCTCCTACGAGCAGTACTTC.

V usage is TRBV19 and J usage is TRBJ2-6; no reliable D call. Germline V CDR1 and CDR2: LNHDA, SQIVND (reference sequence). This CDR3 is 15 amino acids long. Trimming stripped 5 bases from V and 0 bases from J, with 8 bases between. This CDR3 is CASSAQASGANVLTF. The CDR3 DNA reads TGTGCCAGTAGTGCACAAGCCTCTGGGGCCAACGTCCTGACTTTC.

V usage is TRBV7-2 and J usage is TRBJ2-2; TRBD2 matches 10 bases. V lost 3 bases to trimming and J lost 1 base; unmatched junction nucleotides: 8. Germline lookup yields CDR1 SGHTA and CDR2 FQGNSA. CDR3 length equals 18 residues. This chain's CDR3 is CASSLGLAPPKNTGELFF. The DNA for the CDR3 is TGTGCCAGCAGCTTGGGACTAGCGCCACCAAAGAACACCGGGGAGCTGTTTTTT.

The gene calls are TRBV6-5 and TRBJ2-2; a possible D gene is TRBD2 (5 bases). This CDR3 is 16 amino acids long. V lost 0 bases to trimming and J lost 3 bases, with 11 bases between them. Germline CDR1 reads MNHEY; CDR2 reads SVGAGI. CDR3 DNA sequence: TGTGCCAGCAGTTACTCGTGGCGGGTGGACACCGGGGAGCTGTTTTTT. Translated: CASSYSWRVDTGELFF.